Listed here are 23 T cell receptor beta chains from one sample, sequenced in a study of blood T cell repertoires in COVID-19. Some clones are missing from TCRdb's copy, which holds only in-frame ones; the method was immunoSEQ multiplex PCR. The repertoire includes approximately 230,000 clones, over 70% of them detected once, and approximately 5.3% sits in the top ten. The specimen sequenced was peripheral blood. The receptor set was obtained from an older man with acute or convalescent COVID-19.

The V gene is TRBV5-6, the J gene TRBJ2-3, with TRBD2 matching 10 bases. This CDR3 contains 16 residues. In germline, CDR1 is SGHDT, CDR2 YYEEEE. V was pared by 4 bases and J by 1 base, with 6 bases of the junction left unmatched. CDR3 residues: CASSPTGTSGTDTQYF. The CDR3 nucleotides are TGTGCCAGCAGCCCGACGGGGACTAGCGGCACAGATACGCAGTATTTT.

The rearrangement uses TRBV25-1 and TRBJ2-7; a possible D gene is TRBD2 (6 bases). Germline CDR1 MGHDK, CDR2 SYGVNS. V was cut by 7 bases and J by 10 bases, with 14 bases left in between. CDR3 length equals 11 residues. CDR3 nucleotides: TGTGCCAGCATCGGGGGTGGGATACAGTACTTC. It yields the protein CASIGGGIQYF.

The J gene is TRBJ2-5, the V gene TRBV30, with 8 positions matching TRBD2. This CDR3 spans 14 amino acids. From germline, CDR1 is GTSNPN and CDR2 SVGIG (reference sequence). Trimming removed 2 bases from V and 2 bases from J; junction bases left unmatched: 4. This CDR3 is CAWSLTGGQETQYF. The CDR3 DNA reads as TGTGCCTGGAGTTTGACGGGGGGGCAAGAGACCCAGTACTTC.

V and J are TRBV3-1 (or the pseudogene TRBV3-2) and TRBJ2-3; possible D gene TRBD2, 5 bases. The V gene's germline CDR1 is LGHDT and CDR2 YNNKEL (reference sequence). This CDR3 is 16 amino acids long. V was cut by 1 base and J by 0 bases, with 11 bases left in between. The CDR3, as DNA: TGTGCCAGCAGCCAAGTCAGGATAGCGAGCACAGATACGCAGTATTTT. Its translation is CASSQVRIASTDTQYF.

The rearrangement links TRBV7-2 to TRBJ1-6, with D perhaps matching TRBD1 (6 bases). The CDR3 is 15 residues long. The V and J ends lost 4 bases and 0 bases respectively, with 7 bases between them. Looked up from germline, CDR1 is SGHTA and CDR2 is FQGNSA. The CDR3 reads CASSSTGSYNSPLHF. In DNA form, the CDR3 reads TGTGCCAGCAGCTCGACAGGCTCCTATAATTCACCCCTCCACTTT.

J is TRBJ2-5 and V is TRBV6-1; D not certain. In germline, CDR1 is MNHNS, CDR2 SASEGT. Trimming took 4 bases from V and 1 from J, leaving 19 bases between them. The CDR3 covers 17 residues. CDR3 amino acids: CASSVMFGGTFQETQYF. The CDR3, as DNA: TGTGCCAGCAGTGTAATGTTCGGCGGCACTTTCCAAGAGACCCAGTACTTC.

The V gene is TRBV10-3, the J gene TRBJ1-3, with a possible D match to TRBD1 (5 bases). With 10 bases removed from V and 0 bases from J, the gap between germline ends came to 16 bases. The length of the CDR3 is 15 residues. The germline CDR1 and CDR2 sequences are ENHRY and SYGVKD. Written as DNA, the CDR3 is TGTGCCACCACAGGAACCGGGTACTCTGGAAACACCATATATTTT. Protein sequence: CATTGTGYSGNTIYF.

The genes are TRBV7-2 and TRBJ2-1, with TRBD2 identical over 9 bases. V gave up 5 bases and J gave up 3 bases; unmatched junction bases: 5. The CDR3 has 15 residues. Per germline, CDR1 SGHTA and CDR2 FQGNSA. Here the CDR3 DNA reads TGTGCCAGCAGCGCATTAGCGGGGGTCTACAATGAGCAGTTCTTC. Translation gives CASSALAGVYNEQFF.

This chain uses TRBV5-6 with TRBJ2-1, with D possibly being TRBD2 (6 bases). From germline, CDR1 is SGHDT and CDR2 YYEEEE. The CDR3 has 15 residues. With 4 bases removed from V and 1 base from J, the gap between germline ends came to 12 bases. CDR3 protein: CASSKEGSSYNEQFF. The CDR3, as DNA: TGTGCCAGCAGCAAGGAGGGCAGTTCCTACAATGAGCAGTTCTTC. The variable domain in full, with the rest retrieved from reference TRBV5-6 and TRBJ2-1, is DAGVTQSPTHLIKTRGQQVTLRCSPKSGHDTVSWYQQALGQGPQFIFQYYEEEERQRGNFPDRFSGHQFPNYSSELNVNALLLGDSALYLCASSKEGSSYNEQFFGPGTRLTVL.

This clone was seen once. The chain combines TRBV28 with TRBJ1-2, with D tentatively TRBD1 (5 bases). This CDR3 comprises 15 residues. Per germline, CDR1 MDHEN and CDR2 SYDVKM. The V end lost 1 base, the J end lost 4 bases, and 13 bases lay between the germline ends. CDR3 coding DNA: TGTGCCAGCAGTTTATCCGACCGGGGGTCCTATGGCTACACCTTC. Protein: CASSLSDRGSYGYTF.

This chain connects TRBV11-2 to TRBJ2-1; D perhaps matches TRBD1 (5 bases). V shed 10 bases and J shed 9 bases, with 19 bases lying between them. Germline CDR1 SGHAT, CDR2 FQNNGV. CDR3 length: 13 amino acids. The CDR3 nucleotides are TGTGCCACCTCCGGCAGGGCGCCGGGTGAGCAGTTCTTC. This sequence encodes CATSGRAPGEQFF. Combining the CDR3 with reference TRBV11-2 and TRBJ2-1 gives the whole variable domain EAGVAQSPRYKIIEKRQSVAFWCNPISGHATLYWYQQILGQGPKLLIQFQNNGVVDDSQLPKDRFSAERLKGVDSTLKIQPAKLEDSAVYLCATSGRAPGEQFFGPGTRLTVL.

The chain joins TRBV2 to TRBJ2-2; D gene uncertain. Germline lookup yields CDR1 SNHLY and CDR2 FYNNEI. The V end lost 6 bases, the J end lost 4 bases, and 9 bases lay between the germline ends. The CDR3 covers 13 residues. CDR3 loop: CASRNSVTGELFF. CDR3 in DNA: TGTGCCAGCAGAAACAGTGTCACCGGGGAGCTGTTTTTT.

The J gene is TRBJ2-7, the V gene TRBV6-5; D is unresolved. V lost 5 bases, J lost 6 bases, and 20 bases lay in between. CDR1 is MNHEY and CDR2 is SVGAGI in the germline V gene. CDR3 length: 15 amino acids. CDR3 region: CASSPQSRDFVEQYF. Written as DNA, the CDR3 is TGTGCCAGCAGTCCACAATCCAGAGACTTCGTCGAGCAGTACTTC.

V gene TRBV5-1 combines with J gene TRBJ1-2; 7 bases are a match to TRBD1. This CDR3 comprises 14 residues. Germline V CDR1 and CDR2: SGHRS, YFSETQ. After removal of 4 bases from V and 3 bases from J, the junction contained 6 bases not matched to a gene. CDR3 DNA: TGCGCCAGCAGCGCCCTAGGACAGGACTATGGCTACACCTTC. This translates into CASSALGQDYGYTF.

This sequence joins TRBV7-2 and TRBJ2-7, with D tentatively TRBD2 (6 bases). Trimming took off 4 bases at V and 0 bases at J, with 13 bases between the two ends. This CDR3 contains 15 residues. Germline lookup yields CDR1 SGHTA and CDR2 FQGNSA. CDR3 amino acids: CASSSQAGPSYEQYF. The CDR3 bases are TGTGCCAGCAGCTCCCAAGCGGGCCCCTCCTACGAGCAGTACTTC.

The table lists this clone with a few counts. This chain uses TRBV19 with TRBJ2-2; D is possibly TRBD1 (5 bases). Between the trimmed V and J ends, which lost 1 base and 5 bases, there was a span of 8 bases. The germline V gene has CDR1 LNHDA and CDR2 SQIVND (reference sequence). CDR3 length: 14 residues. The DNA of the CDR3 is TGTGCCAGTAGTATAGCTCAGGGAACCGGGGAGCTGTTTTTT. It yields the protein CASSIAQGTGELFF.

The chain is built from TRBV10-1 and TRBJ2-7; 10 bases line up with TRBD2. The V gene end was trimmed by 6 bases and the J gene end by 2 bases; junction bases not matched to a gene: 7. The CDR3 is 15 residues long. From germline, CDR1 is WNHNN and CDR2 SYGVQD (reference sequence). In DNA, the CDR3 is TGCGCCAGCAGCTGGGATAGCGGGGGGACCTACGAGCAGTACTTC. Its protein product is CASSWDSGGTYEQYF.

CDR3 in DNA: TGTGCCAGTAGTAGCCCCGCGGCCCCCGGGAACACCATATATTTT. It specifies CASSSPAAPGNTIYF. The rearrangement uses TRBV19 and TRBJ1-3, with D unresolved. Germline V gene data show CDR1 as LNHDA and CDR2 as SQIVND (reference sequence). The V and J ends lost 4 bases and 7 bases respectively, with 17 bases between them. CDR3 size: 15 residues.

The chain links TRBV9 to TRBJ1-1; D uncertain. The length of the CDR3 is 13 residues. Germline V gives CDR1 SGDLS, CDR2 YYNGEE. V was pared by 3 bases and J by 2 bases, with 8 bases between. The CDR3 region has the DNA TGTGCCAGCAGCGCCTCAGTAAACACTGAAGCTTTCTTT. Translation gives CASSASVNTEAFF.

The gene calls are TRBV6-6 and TRBJ1-1, with 8 nucleotides matching TRBD1. Trimming took 5 bases from V and 4 from J; bases not matched to a gene: 9. Germline V gene sequence: CDR1 MNHNY, CDR2 SVGAGI (reference sequence). This CDR3 comprises 15 residues. CDR3 loop: CASSTGQGLTTEAFF. The CDR3 DNA follows: TGTGCCAGCAGTACAGGACAGGGCCTGACCACTGAAGCTTTCTTT.

The genes are TRBV7-2 and TRBJ1-4; D possibly corresponds to TRBD1 (5 bases). Germline CDR1 reads SGHTA; CDR2 reads FQGNSA. V gave up 7 bases and J gave up 7 bases, with 19 bases separating them. This CDR3 contains 15 residues. The CDR3 here is CASTRQAGLGEKLFF. The CDR3 nucleotides read TGTGCCAGCACCCGTCAGGCAGGGTTAGGTGAAAAACTGTTTTTT.

CDR3 in amino acids: CASSRRGTRAGGYTF. CDR3 nucleotides: TGTGCCAGCAGCCGTAGAGGGACACGAGCGGGGGGCTACACCTTC. The V gene is TRBV7-2, the J gene TRBJ1-2; TRBD1 might be the D (6 bases). The CDR3 runs 15 residues. CDR1 and CDR2 (germline): SGHTA, FQGNSA. V was trimmed by 5 bases and J by 8 bases, leaving 21 bases between them.

The chain combines TRBV6-5 with TRBJ2-1; the match to TRBD2 covers 10 bases. Losses at the gene ends were 1 base for V and 7 bases for J; bases not matched to a gene: 4. Germline V gene lookup returns CDR1 MNHEY and CDR2 SVGAGI. The CDR3 is made up of 15 amino acids. The CDR3 is CASSYLSGRGNEQFF. CDR3 DNA: TGTGCCAGCAGTTACTTGAGCGGGAGGGGAAATGAGCAGTTCTTC.